Shown below are 27 T cell receptor beta chains from a single sample sequenced in a study of early T cells in non-severe SARS-CoV-2 infection (dated by TCRdb to the early 2020s). The receptor library was made with 5' RACE. These reads were obtained on a NextSeq 500. TCRdb trimmed the raw reads at Q25, called clones with MiXCR and kept productive beta chains. Each entry merges the rows of one CDR3 protein and shows their most common DNA and genes. This sample is represented by under 70,000 distinct CDR3 sequences; 11% of them were singletons. Clones ranked in the top ten supply approximately 4.2% of the sample. Sequencing was done on a sample of whole blood. The receptors stem from an adult who was a healthcare worker with PCR-confirmed SARS-CoV-2 infection or an uninfected control (not recorded which).

The table lists this clonotype with a few counts. The rearrangement links TRBV6-6 to TRBJ2-2, with 7 bases that match TRBD2. This CDR3 is 16 amino acids long. Germline lookup yields CDR1 MNHNY and CDR2 SVGAGI (reference sequence). The J segment lost 7 bases and the V segment lost 5 bases, leaving 13 bases of the junction unmatched. CDR3 DNA sequence: TGTGCCAGCAGTCCACAGGCGGGGGATCGCGGCGGGGAGCTGTTTTTT. Translating gives CASSPQAGDRGGELFF.

This clonotype came up a few times. V gene TRBV3-1 combines with J gene TRBJ2-1; D is unclear. Germline V gives CDR1 LGHDT, CDR2 YNNKEL (reference sequence). Trimming stripped 5 bases from V and 12 bases from J, with 20 bases between. The CDR3 has 14 amino acids. The CDR3 coding sequence is TGTGCCAGCAGCGGCTCAGAAGCGCGGCAATGGCAGTTCTTC. Translating it yields CASSGSEARQWQFF.

The V gene is TRBV7-2, the J gene TRBJ1-2; weak D call: TRBD1 (5 bases). V lost 3 bases, J lost 4 bases, and 12 bases lay in between. The CDR3 length is 14 residues. Germline-derived CDR1 and CDR2 are SGHTA and FQGNSA. The CDR3 protein is CASSFDSSPYGYTF. The CDR3 bases are TGTGCCAGCAGCTTTGACAGCTCCCCCTATGGCTACACCTTC.

There are a few counts of this clonotype. The chain is built from TRBV6-6 and TRBJ2-2; 9 bases line up with TRBD1. Germline V lookup: CDR1 MNHNY, CDR2 SVGAGI (reference sequence). The CDR3 runs 14 residues. Trimming took 2 bases from V and 6 from J; bases not matched to a gene: 1. In DNA form, the CDR3 reads TGTGCCAGCAGTTACGACAGGGGGTCCGGGGAGCTGTTTTTT. Amino acids: CASSYDRGSGELFF.

This clonotype showed up many times. The chain recombines TRBV18 with TRBJ2-7; no firm D call. Germline CDR1 is KGHSH and CDR2 is LQKENI. The CDR3 runs 15 residues. Trimming stripped 3 bases from V and 2 bases from J, with 14 bases between. The CDR3 bases are TGTGCCAGCTCACCCTCGGTAAAGGGTACCTACGAGCAGTACTTC. Its protein is CASSPSVKGTYEQYF.

The chain couples TRBV2 to TRBJ1-2; the D is unclear. V was pared by 5 bases and J by 3 bases, with 16 bases between. This CDR3 spans 15 amino acids. Germline CDR1 reads SNHLY; CDR2 reads FYNNEI. The CDR3 DNA sequence: TGTGCCAGCAGTATCGGATCCTCGGTCGACTATGGCTACACCTTC. Residues: CASSIGSSVDYGYTF.

The V gene is TRBV3-2, the J gene TRBJ2-3; TRBD2, as called in the table, went unchecked against the DNA. TRBV3-2 is shown as a pseudogene. This CDR3 contains 21 residues. For the CDR3, the DNA is TGTGCCAGCAGCCAAGCCCTTAGGACTAGCGGGGGGGGCTCCCTCACAGATACGCAGTATTTT. Its protein product is CASSQALRTSGGGSLTDTQYF.

This clonotype was counted many times. The chain uses TRBV11-2 and TRBJ2-2; TRBD1 aligns across 7 bases. The germline V gene has CDR1 SGHAT and CDR2 FQNNGV. The CDR3 is made up of 16 amino acids. V shed 7 bases and J 2 bases; nucleotides not matched to a gene: 10. The DNA for the CDR3 is TGTGCCAGCACCTACTTGGGACAGACTAACACCGGGGAGCTGTTTTTT. Residues: CASTYLGQTNTGELFF.

This clonotype was seen repeatedly, ten times or more. The V and J genes are TRBV6-6 and TRBJ2-2; no reliable D call. Between the trimmed V and J ends, which lost 6 bases and 0 bases, there was a span of 5 bases. CDR1 and CDR2 (germline): MNHNY, SVGAGI (reference sequence). The CDR3 covers 13 residues. The CDR3 region has the DNA TGTGCCAGCAGGATCCCGAACACCGGGGAGCTGTTTTTT. Translating it yields CASRIPNTGELFF.

This clonotype was seen many times. The chain uses TRBV7-9 and TRBJ2-7; D gene ambiguous. V shed 5 bases and J shed 5 bases, with 13 bases lying between them. The CDR3 runs 13 residues. CDR1 SEHNR and CDR2 FQNEAQ come from the germline V gene (reference sequence). CDR3 nucleotide sequence: TGTGCCAGCAGCCATGGCCCAACTCACGAGCAGTACTTC. Protein: CASSHGPTHEQYF.

At least ten counts were recorded for this clonotype. The J gene is TRBJ2-7, the V gene TRBV5-1; D remains ambiguous. Germline V lookup: CDR1 SGHRS, CDR2 YFSETQ. The CDR3 runs to 12 residues. V dropped 2 bases and J dropped 5 bases, with 8 bases sitting between them. This CDR3 reads CASSLRSNEQYF. The CDR3, as DNA: TGCGCCAGCAGCTTAAGGTCCAACGAGCAGTACTTC.

In its sample, this clonotype was seen many times. The V and J genes are TRBV5-8 and TRBJ1-5; tentative D call: TRBD1 (5 bases). With 0 bases removed from V and 6 bases from J, the gap between germline ends came to 13 bases. The CDR3 loop spans 15 amino acids. Germline values: CDR1 SGHTS, CDR2 YDEGEE. The chain's CDR3 is CASSLEGLGIQPQHF. CDR3 coding DNA: TGTGCCAGCAGCTTGGAGGGACTGGGGATTCAGCCCCAGCATTTT.

This clonotype was observed many times. The chain recombines TRBV11-2 with TRBJ2-5; D may be TRBD1 or TRBD2 (5 bases each). CDR1 SGHAT and CDR2 FQNNGV come from the germline V gene. The V end lost 5 bases, the J end lost 3 bases, and 16 bases lay between the germline ends. The CDR3 sequence is 15 residues long. The CDR3, as DNA: TGTGCCAGCAGCATAGTCGGGACCCCTAAAGAGACCCAGTACTTC. It is translated as CASSIVGTPKETQYF.

This clonotype has at least ten counts. The V call is TRBV6-2 or TRBV6-3, the J call TRBJ2-3, with 9 bases that match TRBD1. V lost 8 bases, J lost 7 bases, and 7 bases stayed unmatched. The CDR3 loop spans 13 amino acids. Germline V lookup: CDR1 MNHEY, CDR2 SVGEGT. The DNA for the CDR3 is TGTGCCAGCTTAAACAGGGGGCTGCATACGCAGTATTTT. This translates into CASLNRGLHTQYF.

This sequence joins TRBV5-1 and TRBJ1-2; D is ambiguous. In germline, CDR1 is SGHRS, CDR2 YFSETQ. V was clipped by 4 bases and J by 2 bases, with 9 bases between them. The CDR3 has 13 residues. CDR3 sequence reads: CASSPPTNYGYTF. In DNA, the CDR3 is TGCGCCAGCAGCCCCCCGACAAACTATGGCTACACCTTC.

The chain has TRBV6-6 and TRBJ2-5; the match to TRBD2 covers 8 bases. Germline-derived CDR1 and CDR2 are MNHNY and SVGAGI (reference sequence). After removal of 2 bases from V and 7 bases from J, the junction contained 15 bases not matched to a gene. There are 17 residues in the CDR3. The CDR3 sequence is CASSYPQRGTEVGTQYF. DNA for the CDR3: TGTGCCAGCAGTTACCCGCAGCGGGGGACCGAGGTTGGGACCCAGTACTTC.

This clonotype occurred many times. CDR3 nucleotides: TGTGCCAGCAGCTTCAACGGTACTAGGGCCTACGAGCAGTACTTC. Translation: CASSFNGTRAYEQYF. V gene TRBV11-2 combines with J gene TRBJ2-7, with D perhaps matching TRBD2 (5 bases). The V end lost 3 bases, the J end lost 2 bases, and 14 bases lay between the germline ends. The CDR3 extends over 15 amino acids. Per germline, CDR1 SGHAT and CDR2 FQNNGV.

The table lists this clonotype with many counts. This chain uses TRBV13 with TRBJ2-7; D is perhaps TRBD2 (6 bases). The germline gives CDR1 PRHDT, CDR2 FYEKMQ (reference sequence). There are 14 residues in the CDR3. V gave up 5 bases and J gave up 2 bases, with 13 bases separating them. CDR3 nucleotide sequence: TGTGCCAGCAGCCCGCGGGGCAGGCCCTACGAGCAGTACTTC. This translates into CASSPRGRPYEQYF.

In its sample, this clonotype was seen a few times. This chain joins TRBV29-1 and TRBJ2-1, with TRBD1 matching over 8 bases. Germline V CDR1 and CDR2: SQVTM, ANQGSEA. The CDR3 loop spans 16 amino acids. V lost 0 bases, J lost 6 bases, and 10 bases stayed unmatched. CDR3 in DNA: TGCAGCGTTGAAGATTTTGCAGGGGGCGTGGGCAATGAGCAGTTCTTC. As protein: CSVEDFAGGVGNEQFF.

V and J are TRBV9 and TRBJ2-2; tentative D call: TRBD1 (6 bases). The germline CDR1 and CDR2 sequences are SGDLS and YYNGEE. This CDR3 contains 14 residues. V dropped 5 bases and J dropped 6 bases, with 14 bases sitting between them. CDR3 region: CASSTTGIPGELFF. CDR3 nucleotides: TGTGCCAGCAGTACTACAGGGATACCCGGGGAGCTGTTTTTT.

This clonotype was counted at least ten times. This chain links TRBV9 with TRBJ1-4; D remains ambiguous. The germline gives CDR1 SGDLS, CDR2 YYNGEE. The CDR3 sequence is 13 residues long. Deletions cut 0 bases from V and 5 bases from J, with 5 bases between. Here the CDR3 DNA reads TGTGCCAGCAGCGTAGATGGAAATGAAAAACTGTTTTTT. It yields the protein CASSVDGNEKLFF.

This clonotype showed up many times. The chain employs TRBV18 and TRBJ2-7, with 10 bases fitting TRBD2. V trimming: 3 bases; J trimming: 0 bases; junction bases outside the gene matches: 5. The CDR3 loop spans 16 amino acids. CDR1 KGHSH and CDR2 LQKENI come from the germline V gene. CDR3 amino acids: CASSPRASGSSYEQYF. CDR3 in DNA: TGTGCCAGCTCACCGAGGGCTAGCGGGAGCTCCTACGAGCAGTACTTC. The entire variable domain, with the rest obtained from reference TRBV18 and TRBJ2-7, is as follows: NAGVMQNPRHLVRRRGQEARLRCSPMKGHSHVYWYRQLPEEGLKFMVYLQKENIIDESGMPKERFSAEFPKEGPSILRIQQVVRGDSAAYFCASSPRASGSSYEQYFGPGTRLTVT.

Many counts were recorded for this clonotype. This rearrangement joins TRBV29-1 to TRBJ2-6; D unclear. This CDR3 is built from 13 residues. Trimming took off 6 bases at V and 7 bases at J, with 13 bases between the two ends. CDR1 SQVTM and CDR2 ANQGSEA come from the germline V gene. For the CDR3, the DNA is TGCAGCGTCGGGTCGGTCGGAGCCAACGTCCTGACTTTC. Translating it yields CSVGSVGANVLTF.

In its sample, this clonotype was seen many times. The chain links TRBV6-4 to TRBJ2-1; the match to TRBD1 covers 9 bases. CDR1 is MRHNA and CDR2 is SNTAGT in the germline V gene. The CDR3 is 15 amino acids. J lost 5 bases, V lost 3 bases, and 5 bases had no gene match. In DNA form, the CDR3 reads TGTGCCAGCAGTGAAGGGGACAGGGACCACAATGAGCAGTTCTTC. It encodes CASSEGDRDHNEQFF.

This clonotype was counted between two and nine times. The rearrangement links TRBV4-1 to TRBJ1-2; unclear D gene. The CDR3 is 14 amino acids. Between the trimmed V and J ends, which lost 0 bases and 4 bases, there was a span of 9 bases. CDR1 and CDR2 (germline): MGHRA, YSYEKL. DNA for the CDR3: TGCGCCAGCAGCCAAGACCGGCTCTCCTATGGCTACACCTTC. As protein: CASSQDRLSYGYTF.

This clonotype was seen repeatedly, ten times or more. The rearrangement uses TRBV3-1 and TRBJ2-3; D ambiguous. The germline V gene has CDR1 LGHDT and CDR2 YNNKEL (reference sequence). The CDR3 runs 17 residues. The V end was cut by 0 bases, the J end by 0 bases, with 13 bases between. As DNA, the CDR3 is TGTGCCAGCAGCCAAGAAGGCCCGGCCTCTAGCACAGATACGCAGTATTTT. Its translation is CASSQEGPASSTDTQYF.

There are a few counts of this clonotype. The chain is built from TRBV6-4 and TRBJ2-1; TRBD2 agrees at 7 bases. The ends lost 6 bases at V and 7 bases at J; junction bases unmatched: 9. This CDR3 contains 14 residues. Germline lookup yields CDR1 MRHNA and CDR2 SNTAGT. The CDR3 coding sequence is TGTGCCAGCAGCCTAGAAGCGGGAAGTAATGAGCAGTTCTTC. Encoded protein: CASSLEAGSNEQFF.